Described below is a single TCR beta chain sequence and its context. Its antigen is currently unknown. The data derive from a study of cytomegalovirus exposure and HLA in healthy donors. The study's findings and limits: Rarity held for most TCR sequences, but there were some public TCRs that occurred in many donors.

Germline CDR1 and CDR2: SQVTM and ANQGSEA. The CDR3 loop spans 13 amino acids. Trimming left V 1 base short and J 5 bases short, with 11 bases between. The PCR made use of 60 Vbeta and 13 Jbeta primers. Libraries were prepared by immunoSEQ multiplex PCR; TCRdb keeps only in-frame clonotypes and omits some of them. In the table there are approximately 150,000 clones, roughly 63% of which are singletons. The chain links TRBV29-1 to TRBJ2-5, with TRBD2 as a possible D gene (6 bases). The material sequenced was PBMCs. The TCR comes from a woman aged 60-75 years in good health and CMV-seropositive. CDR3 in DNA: TGCAGCGTTGAAGGCAGCCGGGGGGAGACCCAGTACTTC. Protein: CSVEGSRGETQYF.